Here is one TCR beta chain with its context. There are 17 residues in the CDR3. V trimming: 7 bases; J trimming: 4 bases; junction bases outside the gene matches: 13. Looked up from germline, CDR1 is SNHLY and CDR2 is FYNNEI. The sample comes from a study of blood T cell repertoires in COVID-19. Looking at the study overall: Both acute and convalescent COVID-19 samples were obtained from the United States, Italy and Spain. Sources were T cells, B-cell-depleted T cells, or PBMCs; the material itself was cDNA or gDNA.

Per the original methods: Nucleated cell counts were estimated from reference gene primer amplification. Clones were read by immunoSEQ multiplex PCR, and TCRdb kept only the in-frame ones, dropping some. V and J calls plus clone size are reproduced from that table; the DNA served to infer D and trimming. Among 88,000 or so clones, roughly 85% were seen once, and the ten largest hold 3.8%. The sequence came from a man between 60 and 75 years old with acute or convalescent COVID-19. The V gene is TRBV2, the J gene TRBJ2-3, with 11 bases identical to TRBD2. Sequencing used peripheral blood. The DNA of the CDR3 is TGTGCCAGCACCAGGGGGAAACTAGCGGGGGTACCAGATACGCAGTATTTT. As protein: CASTRGKLAGVPDTQYF.